This TCR beta chain was found in a study of blood T cell repertoires in COVID-19 (dated by TCRdb to the early 2020s). Study-wide context: Samples from collaborators originated in the United States, Italy and Spain and spanned both the acute and convalescent phases of COVID-19. The dataset comprised deeply sampled blood TCRbeta repertoires from subjects exposed to, actively infected with, or recovered from COVID-19. The prospective study material was composed of cDNA or gDNA derived from T cells, B-cell-depleted T cells, or PBMCs. Samples came from the ongoing ImmuneRACE study (first 160 participants) plus 1,254 subjects from 6 global collaborators. The repertoires were released in a freely available public database intended as a resource for research on the immune response to SARS-CoV-2. Where available, HLA class I and class II types were obtained from metadata supplied by the sample provider rather than from assay-based typing. A de-identified subject ID, COVID-19 status, age in years and sex were almost always included in the sample metadata. Results the study describes overall, beyond this receptor: The amount of clinical and demographic metadata varied by source and participant and was provided uncurated.

According to the germline V gene (reference sequence), CDR1 reads MNHNY and CDR2 reads SVGAGI. V lost 2 bases and J lost 2 bases, and the count of bases not matched to a germline gene is 3. The CDR3 starts with the cysteine, ends with the phenylalanine, and has 16 residues. Only the CDR3 DNA is retained, 48 bases long and in frame from the first base. The collaborating institutions used their own protocols to collect whole blood in K2EDTA tubes. For TCRbeta analysis, collaborator samples were shipped as frozen whole blood, as isolated PBMCs, or as DNA extracted from either sample type. The immunoSEQ Assay, a bias-controlled multiplex PCR, was used to amplify TCRbeta CDR3 regions from genomic DNA. Turning to the authors' computational methods: Within the assay, amplification of reference gene primers was used to estimate how many nucleated cells each sample contained. To quantify the absolute abundance of each unique TCRbeta CDR3 rearrangement, sequence reads were collapsed and filtered. Productive Simpson clonality was computed per sample as the square root of Simpson's diversity index over productive rearrangements. Imported from immuneACCESS, the table was reduced by TCRdb to in-frame sequences with V and J called. These copies leave out some clones; in studies compared against another copy, an unresolved V gene accounts for under half, and the cause of the remainder is not known. V and J calls and clone size are as listed in that table; D and trimming were resolved from the DNA. This sample lists about 90,000 clones; 75% to 90% were detected once. In total, the top ten clones hold about a tenth of the sample.

Concerning this clone itself: Its antigen remains undetermined. Qualities for individual bases were not recorded, and no much larger clone is one base off.

This chain is built from TRBV6-6 and TRBJ2-3; 11 middle bases align to TRBD2. Specimen: peripheral blood. This clonotype originated in a woman between 65 and 79 years old with acute or convalescent COVID-19. The sequence in DNA is TGTGCCAGCAGTTACGGGACTAGCGGCTTCACAGATACGCAGTATTTT. The resulting protein is CASSYGTSGFTDTQYF.